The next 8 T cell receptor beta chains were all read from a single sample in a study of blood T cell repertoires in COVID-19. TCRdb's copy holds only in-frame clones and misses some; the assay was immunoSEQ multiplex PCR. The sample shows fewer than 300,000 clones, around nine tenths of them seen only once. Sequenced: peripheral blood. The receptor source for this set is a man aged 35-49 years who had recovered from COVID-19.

The CDR3 is CASSLAGAGAGNTIYF. The CDR3 bases are TGTGCCAGCAGCTTAGCAGGGGCAGGGGCTGGAAACACCATATATTTT. The chain combines TRBV7-2 with TRBJ1-3; D is perhaps TRBD1 (6 bases). CDR3 size: 16 residues. Trimming stripped 0 bases from V and 2 bases from J, with 11 bases between. Germline V gene sequence: CDR1 SGHTA, CDR2 FQGNSA.

CDR3 loop: CASRQNNEKLFF. The CDR3 DNA is TGCGCCAGCAGACAGAATAATGAAAAACTGTTTTTT. The chain has TRBV5-1 and TRBJ1-4; unclear D gene. The CDR3 consists of 12 residues. Trimming pared 5 bases from V and 4 bases from J, leaving 6 bases between. Germline lookup yields CDR1 SGHRS and CDR2 YFSETQ.

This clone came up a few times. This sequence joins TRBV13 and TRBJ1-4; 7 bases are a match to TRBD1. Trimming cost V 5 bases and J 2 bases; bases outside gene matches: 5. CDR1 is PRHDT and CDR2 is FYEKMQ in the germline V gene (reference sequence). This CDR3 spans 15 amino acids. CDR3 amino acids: CASSPQGGTNEKLFF. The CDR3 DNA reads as TGTGCCAGCAGCCCCCAGGGGGGTACTAATGAAAAACTGTTTTTT.

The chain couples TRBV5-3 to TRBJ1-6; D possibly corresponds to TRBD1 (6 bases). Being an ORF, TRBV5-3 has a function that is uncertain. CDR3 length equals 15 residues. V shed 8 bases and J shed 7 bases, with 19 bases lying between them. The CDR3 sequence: CASPGLGQRNSPLHF. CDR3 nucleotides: TGTGCCAGCCCGGGGCTAGGACAGCGGAATTCACCCCTCCACTTT.

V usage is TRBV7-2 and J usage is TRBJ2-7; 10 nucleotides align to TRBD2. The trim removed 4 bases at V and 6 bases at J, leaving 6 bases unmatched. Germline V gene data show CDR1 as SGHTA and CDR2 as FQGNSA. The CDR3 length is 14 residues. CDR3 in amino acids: CASSSLAGGIEQYF. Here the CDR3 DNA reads TGTGCCAGCAGCTCCTTAGCGGGAGGTATCGAGCAGTACTTC.

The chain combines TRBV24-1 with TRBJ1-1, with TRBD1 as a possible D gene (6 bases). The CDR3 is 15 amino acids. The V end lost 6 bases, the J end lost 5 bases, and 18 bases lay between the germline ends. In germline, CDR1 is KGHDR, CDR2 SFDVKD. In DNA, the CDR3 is TGTGCCACCAGTACCCCTGTACAGGGTAGAACTGAAGCTTTCTTT. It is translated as CATSTPVQGRTEAFF.

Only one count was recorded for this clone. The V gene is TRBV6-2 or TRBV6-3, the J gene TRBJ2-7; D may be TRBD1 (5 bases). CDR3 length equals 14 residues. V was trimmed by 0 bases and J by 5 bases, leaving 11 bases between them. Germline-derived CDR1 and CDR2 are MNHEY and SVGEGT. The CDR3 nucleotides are TGTGCCAGCAGTTACTCGCTCAGGGCCCACGAGCAGTACTTC. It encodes CASSYSLRAHEQYF.

CDR3 nucleotides: TGTGCCAGCAGATCCGGACAGGAGACCTTTAACTATGGCTACACCTTC. As protein: CASRSGQETFNYGYTF. This sequence joins TRBV2 and TRBJ1-2, with 7 bases that match TRBD1. The trim removed 6 bases at V and 1 base at J, leaving 11 bases unmatched. Germline V CDR1 and CDR2: SNHLY, FYNNEI. This CDR3 is 16 amino acids long.